The entry below gives a single T cell receptor (beta chain) sequence along with its context. The germline V gene encodes CDR1 SGHDT and CDR2 YYEEEE. The CDR3 runs 16 residues. V was pared by 5 bases and J by 0 bases, with 8 bases of the junction left unmatched. The source of the sample is a study of cytomegalovirus exposure and HLA in healthy donors. With 60 Vbeta and 13 Jbeta primers, the PCR was carried out. Generated by immunoSEQ multiplex PCR, the TCRdb table keeps only in-frame clones and is missing some. The sample contains about 140,000 clones, 80% of which appear only once. The sequenced material came from PBMCs. The TCR originated in a woman aged 40 to 50 in good health and CMV-seronegative. This rearrangement joins TRBV5-6 to TRBJ2-1; 7 bases map to TRBD1. DNA for the CDR3: TGTGCCAGCAGAAAGCCGGGACAGAGCTCCTACAATGAGCAGTTCTTC. Amino acids: CASRKPGQSSYNEQFF.